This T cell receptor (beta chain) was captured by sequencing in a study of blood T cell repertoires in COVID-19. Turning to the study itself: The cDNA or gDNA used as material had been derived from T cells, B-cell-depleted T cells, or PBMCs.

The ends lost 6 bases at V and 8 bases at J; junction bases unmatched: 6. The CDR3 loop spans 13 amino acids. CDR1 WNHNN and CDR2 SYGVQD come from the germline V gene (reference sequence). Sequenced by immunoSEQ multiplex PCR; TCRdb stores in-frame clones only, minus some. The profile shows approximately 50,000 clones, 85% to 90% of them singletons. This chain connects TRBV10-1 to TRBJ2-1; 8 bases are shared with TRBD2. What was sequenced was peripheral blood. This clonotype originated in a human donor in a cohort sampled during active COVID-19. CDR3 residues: CASSLPSGHEQFF. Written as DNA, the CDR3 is TGCGCCAGCAGCCTCCCTAGCGGGCATGAGCAGTTCTTC.